One and the same sample provided the 9 T cell receptor beta chains below, sequenced in a study of PD-L1 blockade in urothelial cancer. The repertoire was sequenced with immunoSEQ multiplex PCR; TCRdb's copy has only in-frame clones and lacks some. The sample holds 60,000 to 70,000 clones, 80% to 85% seen once. Sample time point: pretreatment peripheral blood. Source: PBMCs, taken around atezolizumab (anti-PD-L1) treatment. The source of these receptors is a man aged 65 to 79 with urothelial cancer.

This chain joins TRBV28 and TRBJ2-5; maybe TRBD1 (6 bases). V lost 3 bases to trimming and J lost 3 bases, with 14 bases between them. The CDR3 length is 15 residues. Germline V gene sequence: CDR1 MDHEN, CDR2 SYDVKM. Here the CDR3 DNA reads TGTGCCAGCAGTTTTAGGACAGTACTGAAAGAGACCCAGTACTTC. As protein: CASSFRTVLKETQYF.

The chain has TRBV18 and TRBJ2-7; weak D call: TRBD1 (7 bases). Germline CDR1 reads KGHSH; CDR2 reads LQKENI. The CDR3 contains 14 residues. V lost 2 bases and J 5 bases, leaving 13 bases between the germline ends. The CDR3 is CASSPNQGGNEQYF. For the CDR3, the DNA is TGTGCCAGCTCACCAAACCAGGGGGGCAACGAGCAGTACTTC.

The genes are TRBV27 and TRBJ2-1, with D possibly TRBD2 on 5 matching bases. This CDR3 comprises 17 residues. Deletions cut 0 bases from V and 2 bases from J, with 14 bases between. CDR1 MNHEY and CDR2 SMNVEV come from the germline V gene (reference sequence). The CDR3, as DNA: TGTGCCAGCAGTTTATCGGTTCAGCGGCCAACCTACAATGAGCAGTTCTTC. This gives the protein CASSLSVQRPTYNEQFF.

This clone was detected only once. The rearrangement joins TRBV5-6 to TRBJ2-5; TRBD2 agrees at 10 bases. CDR3 length equals 16 residues. The germline V gene encodes CDR1 SGHDT and CDR2 YYEEEE. J was trimmed by 4 bases and V by 1 base; bases with no gene match: 7. CDR3 sequence (DNA): TGTGCCAGCAGCTTGTCTAGCGGGAGTAGAGGAGAGACCCAGTACTTC. The encoded protein is CASSLSSGSRGETQYF.

This rearrangement joins TRBV21-1 to TRBJ2-1; the table assigns TRBD1, which was not confirmed against the DNA. TRBV21-1 is deemed a pseudogene. CDR3 size: 16 residues. CDR3 nucleotides: TGTGCCAGCAGCAGGCCTAGGGGCCAGGAGCGCAATGAGCAGTTCTTC. Translation gives CASSRPRGQERNEQFF.

This chain uses TRBV14 with TRBJ2-3, with 14 bases aligning to TRBD2. This CDR3 has 17 residues. With V trimmed by 4 bases and J by 4 bases, 7 bases remained unmatched. CDR1 is SGHDN and CDR2 is FVKESK in the germline V gene. The CDR3 DNA is TGTGCCAGCAGCCGATTCGGGACTAGCGGGAGTCCAGATACGCAGTATTTT. Protein product: CASSRFGTSGSPDTQYF. Full variable domain (missing parts from reference TRBV14 and TRBJ2-3): EAGVTQFPSHSVIEKGQTVTLRCDPISGHDNLYWYRRVMGKEIKFLLHFVKESKQDESGMPNNRFLAERTGGTYSTLKVQPAELEDSGVYFCASSRFGTSGSPDTQYFGPGTRLTVL.

The chain combines TRBV5-4 with TRBJ2-5; D is unclear. There are 13 residues in the CDR3. The germline V gene has CDR1 SGHNT and CDR2 YYREEE (reference sequence). V gave up 4 bases and J gave up 5 bases, with 12 bases separating them. CDR3 loop: CASSPRSSETQYF. The CDR3 bases are TGTGCCAGCAGCCCTAGGTCTAGTGAGACCCAGTACTTC.

This clone showed up just a few times. This chain links TRBV9 with TRBJ2-3, with TRBD2 matching over 11 bases. The CDR3 loop spans 15 amino acids. Per germline, CDR1 SGDLS and CDR2 YYNGEE. J lost 1 base, V lost 2 bases, and 0 bases had no gene match. In nucleotides, the CDR3 is TGTGCCAGCAGCGTGACTAGCGGGGGCACAGATACGCAGTATTTT. Amino acids: CASSVTSGGTDTQYF. The full variable domain, in which reference TRBV9 and TRBJ2-3 provide the parts outside the CDR3, is DSGVTQTPKHLITATGQRVTLRCSPRSGDLSVYWYQQSLDQGLQFLIQYYNGEERAKGNILERFSAQQFPDLHSELNLSSLELGDSALYFCASSVTSGGTDTQYFGPGTRLTVL.

This clone was seen a handful of times. The chain employs TRBV2 and TRBJ2-1; 7 bases agree with TRBD1. V was clipped by 7 bases and J by 3 bases; unmatched bases: 6. Germline CDR1 and CDR2: SNHLY and FYNNEI. CDR3 length equals 14 residues. DNA of the CDR3: TGTGCCAGCACCCCCTCAGGGGGCTACAATGAGCAGTTCTTC. Translating it yields CASTPSGGYNEQFF.